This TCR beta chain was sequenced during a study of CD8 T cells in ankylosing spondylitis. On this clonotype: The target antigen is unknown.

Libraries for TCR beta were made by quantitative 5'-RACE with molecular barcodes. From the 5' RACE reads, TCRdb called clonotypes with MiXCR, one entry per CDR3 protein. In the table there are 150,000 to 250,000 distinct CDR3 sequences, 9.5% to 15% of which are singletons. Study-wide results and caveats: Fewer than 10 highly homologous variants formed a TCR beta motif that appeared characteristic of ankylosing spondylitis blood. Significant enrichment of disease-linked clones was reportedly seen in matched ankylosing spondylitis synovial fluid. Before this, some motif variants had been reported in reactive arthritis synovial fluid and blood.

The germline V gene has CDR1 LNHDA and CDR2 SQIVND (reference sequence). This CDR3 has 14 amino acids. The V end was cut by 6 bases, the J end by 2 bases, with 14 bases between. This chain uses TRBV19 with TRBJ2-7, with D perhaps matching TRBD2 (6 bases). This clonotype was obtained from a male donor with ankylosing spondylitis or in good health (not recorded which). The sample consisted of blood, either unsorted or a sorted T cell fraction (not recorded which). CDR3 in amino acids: CASREGIQTYEQYF. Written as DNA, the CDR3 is TGTGCCAGTAGGGAGGGAATCCAAACCTACGAGCAGTACTTC. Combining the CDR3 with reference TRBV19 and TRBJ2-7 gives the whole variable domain DGGITQSPKYLFRKEGQNVTLSCEQNLNHDAMYWYRQDPGQGLRLIYYSQIVNDFQKGDIAEGYSVSREKKESFPLTVTSAQKNPTAFYLCASREGIQTYEQYFGPGTRLTVT.